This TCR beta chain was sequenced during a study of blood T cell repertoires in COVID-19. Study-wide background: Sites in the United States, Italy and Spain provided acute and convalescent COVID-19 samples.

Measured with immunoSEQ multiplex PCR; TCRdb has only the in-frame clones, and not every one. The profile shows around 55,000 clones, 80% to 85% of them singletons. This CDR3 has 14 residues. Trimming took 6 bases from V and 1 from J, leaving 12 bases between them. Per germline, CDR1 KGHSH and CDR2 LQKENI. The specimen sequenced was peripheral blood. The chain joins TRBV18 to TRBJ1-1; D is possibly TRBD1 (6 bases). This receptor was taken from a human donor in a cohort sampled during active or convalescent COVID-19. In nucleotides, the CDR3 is TGTGCCAGCTCGCTACAGGGCCAGAACACTGAAGCTTTCTTT. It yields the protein CASSLQGQNTEAFF.